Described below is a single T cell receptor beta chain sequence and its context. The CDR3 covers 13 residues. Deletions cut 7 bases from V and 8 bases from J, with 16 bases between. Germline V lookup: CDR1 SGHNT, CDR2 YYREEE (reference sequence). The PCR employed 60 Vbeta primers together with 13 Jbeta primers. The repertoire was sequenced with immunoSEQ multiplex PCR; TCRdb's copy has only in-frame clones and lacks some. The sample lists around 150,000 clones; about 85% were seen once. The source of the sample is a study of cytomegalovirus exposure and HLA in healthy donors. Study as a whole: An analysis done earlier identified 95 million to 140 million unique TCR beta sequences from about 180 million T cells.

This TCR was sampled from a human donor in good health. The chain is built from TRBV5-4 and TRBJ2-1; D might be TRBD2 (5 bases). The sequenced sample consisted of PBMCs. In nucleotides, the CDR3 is TGTGCCAGCCGTAGGTACGGGGTGCATGAGCAGTTCTTC. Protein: CASRRYGVHEQFF.